This TCR beta chain came from a study of shared clonotypes between healthy human individuals. In germline, CDR1 is MNHNS, CDR2 SASEGT. The length of the CDR3 is 13 residues. Trimming at V came to 3 bases and at J to 7 bases, leaving 6 bases not matched to a gene. This clone appeared a single time. Antigen: not known. General observations from the study: Although depth was large, rarefaction showed that sequencing of the sorted subsets was incomplete.

Sorted-subset replicate PCRs used about 0.2 ug DNA, some 31,000 T cell genomes. Data came from immunoSEQ multiplex PCR; TCRdb stores just in-frame clones and leaves some out. The sample contains more than 2,000,000 clones, 85% to 95% of which appear only once. Donors had no recently reported acute infections or vaccinations and were HIV-negative. The rearrangement joins TRBV6-1 to TRBJ2-7; 7 positions match TRBD1. The sequence derives from a young man in good health. The specimen was naive CD4+ T cells sorted from blood. The sample's subset: CD45RA+ positively selected. CDR3 in amino acids: CASSETGQWEQYF. In DNA, the CDR3 is TGTGCCAGCAGTGAGACGGGACAGTGGGAGCAGTACTTC.